The clone carrying this T cell receptor beta chain was found many times. The source of the sample is a study of neurological immune-mediated disorders. Stored at -80 C, 2 million PBMCs were the source of the unsorted libraries. The cDNA came from 5'RACE with 10-nucleotide random UMIs. MiXCR, run by TCRdb on the 5' RACE reads, gives a single entry per CDR3 protein. The table includes around 61,000 distinct CDR3 sequences, roughly 5.6% detected once. CDR1 is MRHNA, CDR2 SNTAGT, per germline. The junction had 2 bases not matched to a gene; V was cut back by 5 bases and J by 6 bases. This CDR3 is 14 amino acids long.

The clonotype originates from a human donor with multiple sclerosis. The donor label of this sample is uncertain. This rearrangement joins TRBV6-4 to TRBJ2-2; 11 bases line up with TRBD1. Sequencing was performed on PBMCs. The CDR3 is CASSRTGGSGELFF. The CDR3 coding sequence is TGTGCCAGCAGTCGGACAGGGGGCTCCGGGGAGCTGTTTTTT.